Sequencing of this T cell receptor (beta chain) was carried out in a study of T cells after yellow fever vaccination (dated by TCRdb to between 2017 and 2020). As for the study more broadly: The SMART-Seq v4 Ultra Low Input RNA kit was used to prepare libraries from fractions with low cell numbers. To follow T-cell clones before and after primary and booster YFV17D yellow fever vaccination, bulk TCR alpha and beta repertoires were sequenced over time. Blood was collected at multiple timepoints before and after primary and secondary immunization, and bulk PBMC replicates and cell subsets were isolated. The cohort comprised two healthy male donors, one aged 18 to 30 and one aged 30 to 40 years. Beyond this particular receptor, the publication reports: Computational filtering was needed because FACS-sorted repertoires could contain abundant contaminating clonotypes from the bulk population. A small share of clonotypes occurred in both CD4 and CD8 compartments, likely arising from convergent recombination. The study included only two donors, which limits how far the findings can be generalized. Compared with the primary T-cell response, the secondary T-cell response was faster but weaker, reaching its peak on day 5 rather than on day 15. After the booster, most clones that had expanded after primary vaccination were detected again (nearly 97% of CD4 and around nine tenths of CD8), suggesting broad maintenance of memory.

Synthesis of TCR cDNA relied on 5'RACE template switching, a step that introduced a universal primer site along with unique molecular identifiers. Priming for cDNA synthesis came from both the TCR alpha and TCR beta constant segments. Two PCR steps were used to amplify libraries, with sample barcodes and sequencing adapters being added in the second step. Sequencing of the libraries was done on either Illumina HiSeq 2500 (2x100 bp) or NovaSeq (2x150 bp). The original pipeline was this. MIGEC was used to demultiplex reads and collapse the reads into UMI consensus sequences, and MiXCR was used for V(D)J alignment. Vaccine-responding clonotypes were defined with edgeR using replicate PBMC samples, requiring FDR below 0.01 and a log2 fold change above 5 up to day 15. Each bulk clonotype received a CD4 or CD8 identity based on whether the sequenced CD4 or CD8 repertoire contained that clonotype at higher abundance. TCRdb reprocessed the public reads (quality trimming at Q25 with fastp, clone calling with MiXCR) and kept in-frame beta chains. Each record represents a unique CDR3 protein, reported with the most common genes and DNA among its rows. These V and J calls originate from TCRdb's pipeline instead of the authors' own analysis. This sample holds about 360,000 distinct CDR3 sequences; roughly 6.2% were observed only once. The biggest ten clones account for 15% of the sample.

The CDR1 and CDR2 encoded by the germline V gene are SGHRS and YFSETQ. Deletion took 0 bases off V and 9 bases off J, with a span of 13 bases between the germline ends. From the cysteine through the phenylalanine, the CDR3 covers 13 amino acids. CDR3 DNA is the only sequence kept; it has 39 bases, read in frame from the first base. This clonotype has at least ten counts. The antigen it binds to is not known. Per-nucleotide qualities are absent, and no much larger clonotype sits a single base away. This specimen's treatment or condition label, per the study, means: live attenuated yellow fever vaccine strain. Two biological replicates of bulk PBMCs were collected at each blood-draw timepoint. PBMCs were isolated from peripheral blood using a standard Ficoll-Paque protocol. TriZol was used to extract RNA from bulk PBMCs, CD4 and CD8 fractions, and dextramer-positive and dextramer-negative fractions.

The source material was PBMCs, sampled 5 days after the yellow fever booster vaccination. This clonotype originated in a man younger than 45 who received the YFV17D yellow fever vaccine. This sequence uses TRBV5-1 and TRBJ2-7, with the D segment identity uncertain. The encoded CDR3 is CASSLGLGTGQYF. The DNA reads TGCGCCAGCAGCTTGGGCCTGGGAACGGGGCAGTACTTC.